The clone carrying this T cell receptor beta chain was counted only a few times. The antigen remains unidentified. Trimming pared 4 bases from V and 1 base from J, leaving 11 bases between. This CDR3 comprises 16 residues. This entry is derived from a study of T cell repertoires in cytomegalovirus infection. Using its own MiXCR run on the reads, TCRdb lists one record per CDR3 protein. This table holds about 740,000 distinct CDR3 sequences, approximately 40% found once. Findings and limits, study-wide: In two of eight donors, the top clonotype was HLA-C-restricted CMV-specific.

The sequencing input was PBMCs. The chain uses TRBV12-3 or TRBV12-4 and TRBJ2-6; D not certain. The sequence was obtained from a human donor in good health (CMV status not recorded). Some clones in this sample may be carry-over from other donors' samples. CDR3 residues: CASSSSPRSGANVLTF. The CDR3 nucleotides are TGTGCCAGCAGTTCGTCCCCGAGGTCTGGGGCCAACGTCCTGACTTTC.